Below are 18 T cell receptor beta chains sequenced from a single sample in a study of cytomegalovirus exposure and HLA in healthy donors. The study ran its PCR with 60 Vbeta and 13 Jbeta primers. The table came from immunoSEQ multiplex PCR; TCRdb's copy has only in-frame clones and leaves some out. The data hold around 180,000 clones, with about 80% observed a single time. Sequencing was performed on PBMCs. These receptors were obtained from a woman aged 35 to 49 in good health and CMV-seronegative.

This clone was recorded once. The V gene is TRBV30, the J gene TRBJ2-5; a possible D gene is TRBD2 (6 bases). The CDR3 has 13 residues. V lost 3 bases, J lost 5 bases, and 13 bases lay in between. Germline V gives CDR1 GTSNPN, CDR2 SVGIG (reference sequence). The DNA for the CDR3 is TGTGCCTGGAGCGGTCTAGCGTGGGAGACCCAGTACTTC. It is translated as CAWSGLAWETQYF.

There are a few counts of this clone. V usage is TRBV27 and J usage is TRBJ1-1; no clear D gene. The CDR3 is 14 residues long. Trimming stripped 5 bases from V and 0 bases from J, with 10 bases between. Germline loops: CDR1 MNHEY, CDR2 SMNVEV (reference sequence). For the CDR3, the DNA is TGTGCCAGCAGTGACATGCAGTTGAACACTGAAGCTTTCTTT. Translation gives CASSDMQLNTEAFF.

The rearrangement links TRBV7-6 to TRBJ1-1; weak D call: TRBD1 (6 bases). The CDR3 totals 14 residues. V was cut by 4 bases and J by 1 base, with 10 bases left in between. CDR1 is SGHVS, CDR2 FNYEAQ, per germline. The CDR3 is CASSSWTANTEAFF. The CDR3 coding sequence is TGTGCCAGCAGCTCTTGGACAGCGAACACTGAAGCTTTCTTT. The full variable domain, its missing parts supplied by reference TRBV7-6 and TRBJ1-1, is GAGVSQSPRYKVTKRGQDVALRCDPISGHVSLYWYRQALGQGPEFLTYFNYEAQQDKSGLPNDRFSAERPEGSISTLTIQRTEQRDSAMYRCASSSWTANTEAFFGQGTRLTVV.

The chain joins TRBV10-3 to TRBJ2-5, with 9 bases aligning to TRBD2. The CDR3 runs to 14 residues. Looked up from germline, CDR1 is ENHRY and CDR2 is SYGVKD. J gave up 4 bases and V 5 bases, and 5 bases lay outside the gene matches. The CDR3 sequence: CAISSPLAGETQYF. The CDR3 nucleotides are TGTGCCATCAGTAGCCCACTAGCGGGAGAGACCCAGTACTTC.

The chain couples TRBV25-1 to TRBJ2-5, with TRBD1 identical over 10 bases. TRBJ2-7 matches the DNA end more closely, so the J call is doubtful. The CDR3 loop spans 14 amino acids. Germline V gene sequence: CDR1 MGHDK, CDR2 SYGVNS. In DNA form, the CDR3 reads TGTGCCAGCAGTCAGACAGGGGGCCGGTACGAGCAGTACTTC. It yields the protein CASSQTGGRYEQYF.

The chain links TRBV7-2 to TRBJ1-2, with D maybe TRBD1 (6 bases). V was clipped by 1 base and J by 4 bases, with 10 bases between them. This CDR3 is built from 14 residues. Per the germline V gene, CDR1 is SGHTA and CDR2 is FQGNSA. CDR3 region: CASSLDRVGYGYTF. The CDR3 DNA follows: TGTGCCAGCAGCTTAGACAGGGTTGGCTATGGCTACACCTTC.

The rearrangement joins TRBV6-5 to TRBJ2-7; 9 bases agree with TRBD2. CDR3 length: 15 residues. CDR1 and CDR2 (germline): MNHEY, SVGAGI. The J segment lost 1 base and the V segment lost 6 bases, leaving 7 bases of the junction unmatched. The CDR3 DNA reads TGTGCCAGCAGCCCTAGCGGGACAACTTCCTACGAGCAGTACTTC. Translating it yields CASSPSGTTSYEQYF.

For this clone: Additional DNA sequences in this sample encode the identical CDR3. The chain has TRBV27 and TRBJ1-4, with TRBD1 matching over 8 bases. CDR3 length: 14 residues. Germline loops: CDR1 MNHEY, CDR2 SMNVEV (reference sequence). With 4 bases clipped from V and 5 bases from J, the junction kept 3 bases outside the gene matches. The CDR3 protein is CASSSGTGNEKLFF. The CDR3 coding sequence is TGTGCCAGCAGTTCCGGGACAGGCAATGAAAAACTGTTTTTT.

The J gene is TRBJ2-7, the V gene TRBV5-4; 7 nucleotides match TRBD2. V lost 5 bases and J lost 3; bases outside the gene matches: 11. Germline loops: CDR1 SGHNT, CDR2 YYREEE (reference sequence). The CDR3 consists of 15 residues. For the CDR3, the DNA is TGTGCCAGCAGTCTCAATGCCGGGACTAACTACGAGCAGTACGTC. Protein: CASSLNAGTNYEQYV.

This clone has only a few counts. This sequence joins TRBV10-3 and TRBJ2-7, with 8 positions matching TRBD2. This CDR3 spans 20 amino acids. CDR1 is ENHRY, CDR2 SYGVKD, per germline. V was pared by 3 bases and J by 0 bases, with 19 bases of the junction left unmatched. CDR3 loop: CAISDTKSTSGGGSSYEQYF. The DNA of the CDR3 is TGTGCCATCAGTGACACTAAGTCAACTAGCGGAGGAGGTAGCTCCTACGAGCAGTACTTC.

V usage is TRBV9 and J usage is TRBJ2-1, with 9 bases identical to TRBD1. The CDR3 sequence is 16 residues long. V trimming: 2 bases; J trimming: 0 bases; junction bases outside the gene matches: 3. Looked up from germline, CDR1 is SGDLS and CDR2 is YYNGEE. For the CDR3, the DNA is TGTGCCAGCAGCGTGGCGGGACAGGGCTCCTACAATGAGCAGTTCTTC. Translated: CASSVAGQGSYNEQFF.

The chain links TRBV11-3 to TRBJ2-1, with 11 bases matching TRBD2. Germline loops: CDR1 SGHNT, CDR2 YENEEA. The CDR3 extends over 16 amino acids. V shed 1 base and J 5 bases; nucleotides not matched to a gene: 4. DNA of the CDR3: TGTGCCAGCAGCTTAGCAGGACTAGCGGGCCACAATGAGCAGTTCTTC. As protein: CASSLAGLAGHNEQFF.

The chain employs TRBV11-2 and TRBJ2-3, with 7 bases fitting TRBD2. V gave up 1 base and J gave up 2 bases; unmatched junction bases: 6. The V gene's germline CDR1 is SGHAT and CDR2 FQNNGV. The CDR3 extends over 16 amino acids. CDR3 loop: CASSLAGGLTTDTQYF. CDR3 nucleotide sequence: TGTGCCAGCAGCTTAGCGGGAGGTCTTACCACAGATACGCAGTATTTT.

The rearrangement links TRBV9 to TRBJ2-5; TRBD2 matches at 10 bases. The V gene's germline CDR1 is SGDLS and CDR2 YYNGEE. CDR3 length equals 15 residues. The V segment lost 1 base and the J segment 5 bases; nucleotides outside the gene matches: 5. The CDR3 sequence is CASSVLAGAEETQYF. The CDR3 nucleotides read TGTGCCAGCAGCGTACTAGCGGGAGCGGAGGAGACCCAGTACTTC. Complete variable domain (other parts from reference TRBV9 and TRBJ2-5): DSGVTQTPKHLITATGQRVTLRCSPRSGDLSVYWYQQSLDQGLQFLIQYYNGEERAKGNILERFSAQQFPDLHSELNLSSLELGDSALYFCASSVLAGAEETQYFGPGTRLLVL.

The chain carries TRBV4-2 and TRBJ1-1, with D tentatively TRBD1 (5 bases). The germline V gene encodes CDR1 LGHNA and CDR2 YNFKEQ. The CDR3 loop spans 14 amino acids. V shed 4 bases and J shed 0 bases, with 9 bases lying between them. This chain's CDR3 is CASSPGGVNTEAFF. CDR3 in DNA: TGTGCCAGCAGCCCTGGGGGGGTGAACACTGAAGCTTTCTTT.

In DNA, the CDR3 is TGCGCCAGCAGACGTCTCCTGACAGCATTAGACTGCGAGCAGTACTTC. Translating gives CASRRLLTALDCEQYF. The chain uses TRBV4-3 and TRBJ2-7, with D perhaps matching TRBD1 (5 bases). This CDR3 is built from 16 residues. Per germline, CDR1 LGHNA and CDR2 YSLEER. V was cut by 6 bases and J by 6 bases, with 24 bases left in between.

The chain uses TRBV25-1 and TRBJ1-2; no clear D gene. The V and J ends lost 4 bases and 7 bases respectively, with 16 bases between them. The CDR3 sequence is 14 residues long. CDR1 is MGHDK, CDR2 SYGVNS, per germline. CDR3 DNA: TGTGCCAGCAGTGGCTTCGCGGGAGTCGGTGGCTACACCTTC. Translating gives CASSGFAGVGGYTF.

A remark on this clone: The germline gene is not matched at one end of the junction; a read error may be the cause. The chain joins TRBV7-9 to TRBJ1-2; TRBD1 matches 8 bases. Germline CDR1 is SEHNR and CDR2 is FQNEAQ (reference sequence). The CDR3 totals 17 residues. CDR3 DNA sequence: TGTTCCAGCACCCAGGGCCCAACGGGACAGGTTTCGGGCGGCTACACCTTC. Translation: CSSTQGPTGQVSGGYTF.